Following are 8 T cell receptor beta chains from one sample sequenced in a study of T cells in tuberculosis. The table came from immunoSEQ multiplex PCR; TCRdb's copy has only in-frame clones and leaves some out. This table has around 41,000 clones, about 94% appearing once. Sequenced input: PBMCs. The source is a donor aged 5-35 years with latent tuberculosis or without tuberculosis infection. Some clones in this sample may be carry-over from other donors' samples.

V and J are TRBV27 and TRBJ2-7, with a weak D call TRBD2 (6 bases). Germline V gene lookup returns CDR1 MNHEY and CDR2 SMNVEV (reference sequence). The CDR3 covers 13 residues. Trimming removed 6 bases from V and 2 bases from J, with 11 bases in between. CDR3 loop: CASRTGGAYEQYF. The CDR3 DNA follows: TGTGCCAGCAGGACCGGGGGAGCCTACGAGCAGTACTTC.

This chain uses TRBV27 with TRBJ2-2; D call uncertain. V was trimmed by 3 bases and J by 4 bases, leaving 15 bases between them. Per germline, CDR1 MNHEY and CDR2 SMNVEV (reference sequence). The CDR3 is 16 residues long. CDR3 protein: CASSFYVGRLTGELFF. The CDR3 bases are TGTGCCAGCAGTTTCTATGTAGGCAGGCTCACCGGGGAGCTGTTTTTT.

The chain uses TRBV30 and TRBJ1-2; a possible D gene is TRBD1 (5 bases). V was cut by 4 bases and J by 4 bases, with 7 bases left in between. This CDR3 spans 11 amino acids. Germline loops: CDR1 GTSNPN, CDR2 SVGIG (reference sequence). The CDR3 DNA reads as TGTGCCTGGACTGACAGCTATGGCTACACCTTC. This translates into CAWTDSYGYTF.

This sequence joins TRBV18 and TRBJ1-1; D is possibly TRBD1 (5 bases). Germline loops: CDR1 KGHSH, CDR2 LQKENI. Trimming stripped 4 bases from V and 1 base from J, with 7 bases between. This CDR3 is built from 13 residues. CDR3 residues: CASSRTGNTEAFF. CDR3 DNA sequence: TGTGCCAGCTCACGCACAGGGAACACTGAAGCTTTCTTT. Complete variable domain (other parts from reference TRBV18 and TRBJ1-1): NAGVMQNPRHLVRRRGQEARLRCSPMKGHSHVYWYRQLPEEGLKFMVYLQKENIIDESGMPKERFSAEFPKEGPSILRIQQVVRGDSAAYFCASSRTGNTEAFFGQGTRLTVV.

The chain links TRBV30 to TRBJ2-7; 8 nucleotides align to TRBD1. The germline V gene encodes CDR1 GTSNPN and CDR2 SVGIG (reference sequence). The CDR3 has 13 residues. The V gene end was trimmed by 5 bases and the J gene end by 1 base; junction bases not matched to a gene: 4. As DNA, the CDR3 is TGTGCCTGGGACAGGGGATATTCCTACGAGCAGTACTTC. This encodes CAWDRGYSYEQYF.

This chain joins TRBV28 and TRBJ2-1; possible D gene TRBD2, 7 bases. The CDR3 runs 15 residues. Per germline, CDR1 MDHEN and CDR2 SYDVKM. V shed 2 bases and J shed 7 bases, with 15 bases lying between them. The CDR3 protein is CASSLLRGRANEQFF. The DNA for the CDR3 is TGTGCCAGCAGTTTACTGCGGGGGCGGGCTAATGAGCAGTTCTTC.

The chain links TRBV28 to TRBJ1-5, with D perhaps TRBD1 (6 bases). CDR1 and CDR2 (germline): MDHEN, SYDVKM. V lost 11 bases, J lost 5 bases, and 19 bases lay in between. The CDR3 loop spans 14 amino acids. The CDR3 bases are TGTGCCTTACAGGGATCCCTTGACGATCAGCCCCAGCATTTT. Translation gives CALQGSLDDQPQHF.

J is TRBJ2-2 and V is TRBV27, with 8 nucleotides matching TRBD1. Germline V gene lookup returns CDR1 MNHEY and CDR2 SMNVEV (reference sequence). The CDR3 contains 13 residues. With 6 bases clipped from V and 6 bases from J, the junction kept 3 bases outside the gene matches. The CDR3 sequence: CASRPTGAGELFF. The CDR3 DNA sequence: TGTGCCAGCAGACCGACAGGGGCCGGGGAGCTGTTTTTT.